This T cell receptor beta chain emerged from a study of T-cell reconstitution after alpha-beta-depleted transplantation in children (dated by TCRdb to 2016 to 2017). In terms of the full investigation: The study quantitatively tracked T-cell immune reconstitution after TCRalphabeta/CD19-depleted allogeneic hematopoietic cell transplantation in children using TCR repertoire profiling.

Regarding this clonotype: Its antigen is currently not known. It has no much larger one-base neighbor in the sample; base qualities were not kept.

The germline V gene sets CDR1 to SGHTA and CDR2 to FQGTGA. Germline trimming: 5 bases from V, 1 base from J; junction bases outside gene matches: 9. The CDR3 holds 16 amino acids from the cysteine to the phenylalanine. CDR3 DNA is the only sequence kept; it has 48 bases, read in frame from the first base. The receptor library was made with PCR. Sequencing relied on an Illumina HiSeq 2500. Molecular barcoding was employed in the preparation of TCR libraries, with unique molecular identifiers being used to normalize TCRbeta repertoire quantification. TCRdb handled the public reads itself, with Q25 trimming in fastp and clone calling in MiXCR, and kept productive beta chains. One record per CDR3 amino acid sequence lists the most common genes and DNA. Counted in this sample were a few hundred thousand distinct CDR3 sequences; roughly 18% of them appeared once. The top ten hold approximately 3% of the sample.

The source material was PBMCs from the stem cell graft donor, sampled from the stem cell graft. This chain joins TRBV7-3 to TRBJ2-3; the central 7 bases match TRBD2. This clonotype was obtained from a human donor who donated a stem cell graft to a child with acute lymphoblastic leukemia. The sequenced DNA: TGTGCCAGCAGCCCTTCTGGCGGGAGTGGCACAGATACGCAGTATTTT. It specifies CASSPSGGSGTDTQYF.